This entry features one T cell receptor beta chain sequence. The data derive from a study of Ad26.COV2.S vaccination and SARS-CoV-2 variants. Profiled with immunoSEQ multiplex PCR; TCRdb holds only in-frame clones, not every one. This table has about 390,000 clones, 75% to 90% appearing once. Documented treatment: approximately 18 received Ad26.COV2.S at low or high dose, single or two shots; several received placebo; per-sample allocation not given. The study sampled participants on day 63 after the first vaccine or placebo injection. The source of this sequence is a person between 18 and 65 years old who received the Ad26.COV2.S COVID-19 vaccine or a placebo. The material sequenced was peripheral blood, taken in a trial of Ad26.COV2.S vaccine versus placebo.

DNA of the CDR3: TGTGCCAGCAGTGAAGTTAGGGGCGTCAACTATGGCTACACCTTC. This sequence encodes CASSEVRGVNYGYTF. The chain combines TRBV6-1 with TRBJ1-2; tentative D call: TRBD1 (5 bases). Germline loops: CDR1 MNHNS, CDR2 SASEGT. The length of the CDR3 is 15 residues. Deletions cut 1 base from V and 2 bases from J, with 11 bases between.